The 6 T cell receptor beta chains given below trace back to one sample, sequenced in a study of blood T cell repertoires in COVID-19. The repertoire was sequenced with immunoSEQ multiplex PCR; TCRdb's copy has only in-frame clones and lacks some. The repertoire consists of nearly 70,000 clones, with around 88% occurring once and the leading ten covering about 6.4%. Material for sequencing was peripheral blood. Source of these receptors: a woman in her seventies with acute or convalescent COVID-19.

This sequence joins TRBV7-9 and TRBJ1-4; 7 nucleotides agree with TRBD1. Germline V gene sequence: CDR1 SEHNR, CDR2 FQNEAQ (reference sequence). J lost 4 bases, V lost 5 bases, and 7 bases had no gene match. The CDR3 consists of 15 residues. The CDR3 bases are TGTGCCAGCAGCATTTCGACAGGGTTTAATGAAAAACTGTTTTTT. Translating gives CASSISTGFNEKLFF. The full variable domain, with the rest looked up from reference TRBV7-9 and TRBJ1-4, is DTGVSQNPRHKITKRGQNVTFRCDPISEHNRLYWYRQTLGQGPEFLTYFQNEAQLEKSRLLSDRFSAERPKGSFSTLEIQRTEQGDSAMYLCASSISTGFNEKLFFGSGTQLSVL.

The rearrangement joins TRBV6-5 to TRBJ1-1; TRBD1 might be the D (5 bases). CDR1 is MNHEY and CDR2 is SVGAGI in the germline V gene. V gave up 7 bases and J gave up 1 base, with 7 bases separating them. The CDR3 covers 12 residues. The CDR3 reads CASTDRNTEAFF. CDR3 nucleotides: TGTGCCAGCACCGACAGGAACACTGAAGCTTTCTTT.

The chain carries TRBV28 and TRBJ2-7; weak D call: TRBD1 (6 bases). V shed 2 bases and J shed 4 bases, with 12 bases lying between them. The V gene's germline CDR1 is MDHEN and CDR2 SYDVKM. The CDR3 has 14 residues. CDR3 amino acids: CASSLINREYEQYF. The CDR3 nucleotides are TGTGCCAGCAGTTTAATCAACAGGGAATACGAGCAGTACTTC.

V usage is TRBV30 and J usage is TRBJ2-3, with D possibly matching TRBD2 (6 bases). Trimming removed 4 bases from V and 0 bases from J, with 11 bases in between. The CDR3 runs to 14 residues. Per germline, CDR1 GTSNPN and CDR2 SVGIG (reference sequence). CDR3 sequence reads: CAWKRGASTDTQYF. Written as DNA, the CDR3 is TGTGCCTGGAAGCGCGGGGCTAGCACAGATACGCAGTATTTT.

This rearrangement joins TRBV4-1 to TRBJ2-2; TRBD2 agrees at 7 bases. The germline V gene has CDR1 MGHRA and CDR2 YSYEKL. V lost 1 base and J lost 2; bases outside the gene matches: 7. The CDR3 consists of 17 residues. In DNA form, the CDR3 reads TGCGCCAGCAGCCAAGTAGCGTTAGCGGGTAACACCGGGGAGCTGTTTTTT. This encodes CASSQVALAGNTGELFF.

This sequence joins TRBV7-2 and TRBJ1-1; 11 bases are shared with TRBD1. CDR1 SGHTA and CDR2 FQGNSA come from the germline V gene. The CDR3 is 15 amino acids. J was trimmed by 5 bases and V by 4 bases; bases with no gene match: 6. CDR3 region: CASSSQRDRGTEAFF. The CDR3 DNA reads TGTGCCAGCAGCTCCCAGAGGGACAGGGGGACTGAAGCTTTCTTT.